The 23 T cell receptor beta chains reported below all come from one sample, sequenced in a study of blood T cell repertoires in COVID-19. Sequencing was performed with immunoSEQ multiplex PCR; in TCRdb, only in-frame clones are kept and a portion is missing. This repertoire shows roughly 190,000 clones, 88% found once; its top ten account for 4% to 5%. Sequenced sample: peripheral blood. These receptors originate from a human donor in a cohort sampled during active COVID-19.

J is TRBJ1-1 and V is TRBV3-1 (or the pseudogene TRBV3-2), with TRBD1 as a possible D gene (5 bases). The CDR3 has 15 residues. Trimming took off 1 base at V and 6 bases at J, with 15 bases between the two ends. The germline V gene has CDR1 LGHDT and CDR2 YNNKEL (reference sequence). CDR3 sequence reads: CASSQGGRSSAEAFF. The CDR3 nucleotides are TGTGCCAGCAGCCAAGGGGGCCGAAGCTCGGCTGAAGCTTTCTTT.

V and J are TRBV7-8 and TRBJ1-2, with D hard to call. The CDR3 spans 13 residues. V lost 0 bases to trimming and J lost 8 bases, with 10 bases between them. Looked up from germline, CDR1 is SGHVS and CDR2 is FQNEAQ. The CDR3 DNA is TGTGCCAGCAGCTTAGCCGGAGCCCTCGGCTACACCTTC. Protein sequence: CASSLAGALGYTF.

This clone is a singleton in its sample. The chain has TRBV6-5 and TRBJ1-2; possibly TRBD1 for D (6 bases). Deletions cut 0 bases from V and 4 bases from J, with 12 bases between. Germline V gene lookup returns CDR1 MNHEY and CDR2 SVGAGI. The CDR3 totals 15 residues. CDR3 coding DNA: TGTGCCAGCAGTTACTCGAGGGGACACGTCTATGGCTACACCTTC. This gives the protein CASSYSRGHVYGYTF.

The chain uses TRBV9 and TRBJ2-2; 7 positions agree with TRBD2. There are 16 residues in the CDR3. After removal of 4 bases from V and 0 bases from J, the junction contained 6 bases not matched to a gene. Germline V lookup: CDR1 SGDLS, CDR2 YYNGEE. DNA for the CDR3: TGTGCCAGCAGCTCCGGCGGGGGACCGAACACCGGGGAGCTGTTTTTT. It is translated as CASSSGGGPNTGELFF.

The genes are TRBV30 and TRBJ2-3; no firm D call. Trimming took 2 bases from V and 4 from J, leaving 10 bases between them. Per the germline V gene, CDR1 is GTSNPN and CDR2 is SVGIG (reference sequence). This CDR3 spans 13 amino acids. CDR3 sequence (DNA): TGTGCCTGGAGTCTAAATATTGCAGATACGCAGTATTTT. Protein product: CAWSLNIADTQYF.

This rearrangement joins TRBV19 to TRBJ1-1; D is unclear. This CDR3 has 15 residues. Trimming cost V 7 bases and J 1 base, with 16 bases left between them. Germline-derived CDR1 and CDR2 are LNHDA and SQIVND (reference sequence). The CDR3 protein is CASTSEGSRNTEAFF. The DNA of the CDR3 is TGTGCCAGTACCTCCGAGGGCAGTAGGAACACTGAAGCTTTCTTT.

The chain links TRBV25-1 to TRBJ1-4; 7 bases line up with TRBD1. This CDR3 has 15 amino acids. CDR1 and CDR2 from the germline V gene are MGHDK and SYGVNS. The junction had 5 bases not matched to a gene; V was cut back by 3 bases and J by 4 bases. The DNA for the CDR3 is TGTGCCAGCAGTGATCCGGGACAGAGTAATGAAAAACTGTTTTTT. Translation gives CASSDPGQSNEKLFF.

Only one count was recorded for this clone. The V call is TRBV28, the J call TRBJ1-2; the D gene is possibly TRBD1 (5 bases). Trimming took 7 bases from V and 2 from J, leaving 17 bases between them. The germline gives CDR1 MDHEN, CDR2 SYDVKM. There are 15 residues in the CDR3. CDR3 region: CASTRLGQGNYGYTF. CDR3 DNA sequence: TGTGCCAGCACCCGGCTGGGGCAGGGAAACTATGGCTACACCTTC.

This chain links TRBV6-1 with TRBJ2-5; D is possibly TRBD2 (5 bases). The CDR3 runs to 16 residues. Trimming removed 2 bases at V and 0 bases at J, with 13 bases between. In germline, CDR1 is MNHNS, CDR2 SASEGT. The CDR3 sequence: CASSESLLGNQETQYF. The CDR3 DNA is TGTGCCAGCAGTGAATCTTTACTAGGCAACCAAGAGACCCAGTACTTC.

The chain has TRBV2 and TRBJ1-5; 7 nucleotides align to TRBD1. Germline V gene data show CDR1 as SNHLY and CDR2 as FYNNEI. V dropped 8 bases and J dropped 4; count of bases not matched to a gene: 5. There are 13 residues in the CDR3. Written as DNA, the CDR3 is TGTGCCAGCGGGACAGCGCTTAATCAGCCCCAGCATTTT. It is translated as CASGTALNQPQHF.

The CDR3 reads CASSPGTYEQYF. Here the CDR3 DNA reads TGTGCCAGCAGCCCGGGGACCTACGAGCAGTACTTC. The chain uses TRBV6-5 and TRBJ2-7, with D maybe TRBD2 (5 bases). Trimming cost V 6 bases and J 2 bases, with 8 bases left between them. In germline, CDR1 is MNHEY, CDR2 SVGAGI. The CDR3 spans 12 residues.

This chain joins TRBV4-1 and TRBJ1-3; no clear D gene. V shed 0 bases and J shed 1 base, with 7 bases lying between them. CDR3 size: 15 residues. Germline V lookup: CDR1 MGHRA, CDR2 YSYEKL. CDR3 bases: TGCGCCAGCAGCCAAGACAGAACATCTGGAAACACCATATATTTT. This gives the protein CASSQDRTSGNTIYF.

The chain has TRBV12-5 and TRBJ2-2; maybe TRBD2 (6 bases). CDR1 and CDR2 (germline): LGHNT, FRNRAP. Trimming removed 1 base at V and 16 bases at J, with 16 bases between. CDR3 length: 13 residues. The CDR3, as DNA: TGTGCTAGTGGTTTGGATACGGGACGCGGGGCGTTTTTT. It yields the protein CASGLDTGRGAFF.

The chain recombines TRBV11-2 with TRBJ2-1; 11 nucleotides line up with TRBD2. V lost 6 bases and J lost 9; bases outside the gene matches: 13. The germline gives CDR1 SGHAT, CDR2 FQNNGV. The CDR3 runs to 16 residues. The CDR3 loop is CASSGSGRAAGGEQFF. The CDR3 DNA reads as TGTGCCAGCAGTGGTAGCGGGAGGGCCGCGGGTGGTGAGCAGTTCTTC.

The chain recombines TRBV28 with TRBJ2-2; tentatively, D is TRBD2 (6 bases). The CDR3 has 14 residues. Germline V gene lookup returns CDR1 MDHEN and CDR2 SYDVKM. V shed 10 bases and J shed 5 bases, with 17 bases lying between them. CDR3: CATRDFSRTGELFF. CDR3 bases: TGTGCCACCAGGGACTTCTCGAGGACCGGGGAGCTGTTTTTT.

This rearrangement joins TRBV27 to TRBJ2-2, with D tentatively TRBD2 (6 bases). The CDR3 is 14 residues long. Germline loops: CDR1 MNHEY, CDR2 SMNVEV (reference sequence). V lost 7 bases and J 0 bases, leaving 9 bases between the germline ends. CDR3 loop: CASMAGTNTGELFF. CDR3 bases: TGTGCCAGCATGGCGGGGACGAACACCGGGGAGCTGTTTTTT.

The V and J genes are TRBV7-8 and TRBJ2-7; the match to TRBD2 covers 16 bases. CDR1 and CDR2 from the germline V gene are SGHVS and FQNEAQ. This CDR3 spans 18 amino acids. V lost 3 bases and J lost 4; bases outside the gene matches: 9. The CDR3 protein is CASSFGTSGGASSYEQYF. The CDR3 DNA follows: TGTGCCAGCAGCTTCGGGACTAGCGGGGGGGCCAGTAGTTACGAGCAGTACTTC.

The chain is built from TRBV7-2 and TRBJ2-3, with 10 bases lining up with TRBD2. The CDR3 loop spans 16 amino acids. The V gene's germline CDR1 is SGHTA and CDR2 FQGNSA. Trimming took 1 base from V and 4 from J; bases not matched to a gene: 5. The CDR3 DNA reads TGTGCCAGCAGCTTAGTCGGGACTAGCGCAGCAGATACGCAGTATTTT. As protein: CASSLVGTSAADTQYF.

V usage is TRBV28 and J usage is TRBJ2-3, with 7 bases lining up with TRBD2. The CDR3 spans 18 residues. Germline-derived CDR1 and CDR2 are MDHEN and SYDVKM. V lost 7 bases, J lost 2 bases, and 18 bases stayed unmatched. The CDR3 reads CASTKRGGAPALTDTQYF. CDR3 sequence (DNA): TGTGCCAGCACCAAACGGGGAGGGGCCCCGGCTCTCACAGATACGCAGTATTTT.

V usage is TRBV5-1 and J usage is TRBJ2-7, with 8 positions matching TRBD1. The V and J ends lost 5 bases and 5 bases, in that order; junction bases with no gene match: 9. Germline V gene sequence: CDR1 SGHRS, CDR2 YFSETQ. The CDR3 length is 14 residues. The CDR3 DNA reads TGCGCCAGCAGGGGGCGGACAGGGACGAACGAGCAGTACTTC. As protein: CASRGRTGTNEQYF.

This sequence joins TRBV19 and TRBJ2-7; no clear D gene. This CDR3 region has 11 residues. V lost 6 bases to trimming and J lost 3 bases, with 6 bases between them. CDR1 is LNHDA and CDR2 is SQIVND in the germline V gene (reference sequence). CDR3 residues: CASSFGYEQYF. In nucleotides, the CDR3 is TGTGCCAGTAGCTTCGGCTACGAGCAGTACTTC.

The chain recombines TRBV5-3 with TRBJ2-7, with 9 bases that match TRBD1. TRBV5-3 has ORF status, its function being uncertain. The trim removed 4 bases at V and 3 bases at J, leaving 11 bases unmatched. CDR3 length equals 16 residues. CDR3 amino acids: CARSRVGQGINYEQYF. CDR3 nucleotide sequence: TGTGCCAGAAGCAGAGTTGGACAGGGGATAAACTACGAGCAGTACTTC.

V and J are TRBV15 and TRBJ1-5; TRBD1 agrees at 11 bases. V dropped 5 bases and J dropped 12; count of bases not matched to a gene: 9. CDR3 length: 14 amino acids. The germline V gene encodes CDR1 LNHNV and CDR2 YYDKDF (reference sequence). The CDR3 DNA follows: TGTGCCACCAGCTCCGGGACAGGGGGGTTTCACCAGCATTTT. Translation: CATSSGTGGFHQHF.